A single sample is the source of the 14 T cell receptor beta chains below, sequenced in a study of control samples from healthy donors and cancer patients. This table comes from immunoSEQ multiplex PCR, and its TCRdb copy is limited to in-frame clones, with some not included. The sample has around 130,000 clones; 89% are singletons. Sequencing was performed on PBMCs. The receptors shown here come from a man aged 50-60 years with head and neck cancer.

The chain links TRBV27 to TRBJ2-3; D may be TRBD2 (6 bases). CDR1 is MNHEY and CDR2 is SMNVEV in the germline V gene (reference sequence). This CDR3 has 17 amino acids. Trimming removed 5 bases from V and 0 bases from J, with 18 bases in between. The CDR3 coding sequence is TGTGCCAGCAGTCCCATGGGAGAGCGGGCAAGCACAGATACGCAGTATTTT. Amino acids: CASSPMGERASTDTQYF.

The chain links TRBV7-9 to TRBJ1-5, with TRBD1 matching 8 bases. Germline V gene data show CDR1 as SEHNR and CDR2 as FQNEAQ (reference sequence). Losses at the gene ends were 5 bases for V and 3 bases for J; bases not matched to a gene: 9. This CDR3 comprises 16 residues. Here the CDR3 DNA reads TGTGCCAGCAGCCCCGCGGGGGGACAGGACAATCAGCCCCAGCATTTT. Residues: CASSPAGGQDNQPQHF.

This clone was detected once. The chain couples TRBV9 to TRBJ2-7, with a weak D call TRBD2 (6 bases). The V end lost 0 bases, the J end lost 7 bases, and 20 bases lay between the germline ends. This CDR3 region has 16 residues. Germline CDR1 reads SGDLS; CDR2 reads YYNGEE. The CDR3 DNA reads as TGTGCCAGCAGCGTAGGGCCCAGCGGGCCTACCCGGGAGCAGTACTTC. It specifies CASSVGPSGPTREQYF.

The rearrangement joins TRBV10-1 to TRBJ2-7, with D unresolved. The germline V and J ends were trimmed by 8 bases and 0 bases, with 14 bases remaining between them. Germline CDR1 reads WNHNN; CDR2 reads SYGVQD (reference sequence). The CDR3 length is 14 residues. The CDR3 DNA is TGCGCCAGCCGTAAGGACCCCTTCTCCTACGAGCAGTACTTC. It is translated as CASRKDPFSYEQYF.

The genes are TRBV29-1 and TRBJ1-2; tentatively, D is TRBD1 (6 bases). Trimming left V 5 bases short and J 2 bases short, with 9 bases between. The CDR3 is 12 amino acids. From germline, CDR1 is SQVTM and CDR2 ANQGSEA. As DNA, the CDR3 is TGCAGCGTTAGGGGGGGCAACTATGGCTACACCTTC. This gives the protein CSVRGGNYGYTF.

The rearrangement joins TRBV19 to TRBJ2-7; TRBD1 matches at 7 bases. The V gene end was trimmed by 1 base and the J gene end by 3 bases; junction bases not matched to a gene: 6. Germline CDR1 is LNHDA and CDR2 is SQIVND (reference sequence). The CDR3 has 15 residues. CDR3 nucleotides: TGTGCCAGTAGTATAGGAACAGGGGTTGTCTACGAGCAGTACTTC. Translating it yields CASSIGTGVVYEQYF.

The J gene is TRBJ1-3, the V gene TRBV28, with D tentatively TRBD1 (5 bases). Trimming shortened V by 6 bases and J by 0 bases, and 18 bases separated the two germline ends. The CDR3 length is 17 residues. Germline CDR1 is MDHEN and CDR2 is SYDVKM. In DNA form, the CDR3 reads TGTGCCAGCAGCTCCCCCTCGACAGCTTACTCTGGAAACACCATATATTTT. Translated: CASSSPSTAYSGNTIYF.

V usage is TRBV4-1 and J usage is TRBJ2-1, with TRBD1 identical over 7 bases. V lost 0 bases, J lost 7 bases, and 6 bases stayed unmatched. This CDR3 has 15 residues. Germline-derived CDR1 and CDR2 are MGHRA and YSYEKL. The CDR3 spells CASSQDLRTGNEQFF. As DNA, the CDR3 is TGCGCCAGCAGCCAAGATCTGAGGACAGGTAATGAGCAGTTCTTC.

This clone was observed a few times. The V call is TRBV6-5, the J call TRBJ2-7, with 7 bases fitting TRBD2. V lost 6 bases, J lost 6 bases, and 11 bases stayed unmatched. The CDR3 is made up of 14 amino acids. Germline CDR1 MNHEY, CDR2 SVGAGI. The DNA for the CDR3 is TGTGCCAGCAGCGGACTAGTATTTTCCGCCGAGCAGTACTTC. Translating it yields CASSGLVFSAEQYF.

This clone was seen only once. The chain employs TRBV5-4 and TRBJ1-1, with a tentative D call TRBD1 (6 bases). Trimming took off 0 bases at V and 7 bases at J, with 13 bases between the two ends. The CDR3 sequence is 14 residues long. Germline CDR1 and CDR2: SGHNT and YYREEE (reference sequence). The CDR3 coding sequence is TGTGCCAGCAGCTTGGACCAGGGGCGTGATGAAGCTTTCTTT. Protein product: CASSLDQGRDEAFF.

This sequence joins TRBV5-4 and TRBJ1-4, with D perhaps matching TRBD1 (5 bases). The germline V and J ends were trimmed by 0 bases and 4 bases, with 7 bases remaining between them. This CDR3 is 14 amino acids long. From germline, CDR1 is SGHNT and CDR2 YYREEE (reference sequence). The CDR3 sequence is CASSLGGNNEKLFF. For the CDR3, the DNA is TGTGCCAGCAGCTTGGGGGGGAATAATGAAAAACTGTTTTTT.

The table lists this clone with a count of one. The V call is TRBV4-1, the J call TRBJ1-2; the D is unclear. Germline V gene data show CDR1 as MGHRA and CDR2 as YSYEKL. The V gene lost 0 bases and the J gene lost 3 bases, with 11 bases spanning the gap. The CDR3 has 15 residues. CDR3 loop: CASSQDSGGDYGYTF. As DNA, the CDR3 is TGCGCCAGCAGCCAAGATAGCGGTGGTGACTATGGCTACACCTTC.

This rearrangement joins TRBV29-1 to TRBJ2-7; possibly TRBD1 for D (5 bases). V was pared by 4 bases and J by 7 bases, with 11 bases between. Germline V gene sequence: CDR1 SQVTM, CDR2 ANQGSEA. This CDR3 has 11 amino acids. This CDR3 reads CSVGGAREQYF. The CDR3 DNA reads TGCAGCGTTGGTGGGGCGAGAGAGCAGTACTTC.

The gene calls are TRBV25-1 and TRBJ2-1, with D perhaps being TRBD1 or TRBD2 (5 bases each). The CDR3 consists of 13 residues. Per germline, CDR1 MGHDK and CDR2 SYGVNS. V lost 8 bases and J 0 bases, leaving 8 bases between the germline ends. Here the CDR3 reads CASGGSSYNEQFF. CDR3 DNA: TGTGCCAGCGGGGGTAGCTCCTACAATGAGCAGTTCTTC.